This T cell receptor (beta chain) stems from a study of cytomegalovirus exposure and HLA in healthy donors. V was shortened by 4 bases and J by 4 bases, with 13 bases between the two germline ends. Germline values: CDR1 SEHNR, CDR2 FQNEAQ (reference sequence). This CDR3 has 15 residues. Comment on this clone: Its antigen is still unknown.

Study-level findings and limits: The authors judged a highly shared variant cluster likely a sequencing artifact.

60 Vbeta and 13 Jbeta primers were used in PCR. Profiling relied on immunoSEQ multiplex PCR, and the TCRdb table lists in-frame clones only, not all of them. The data hold some 150,000 clones, with about two thirds observed a single time. What was sequenced was PBMCs. This TCR came from a man aged 45 to 65 in good health and CMV-seropositive. The V call is TRBV7-9, the J call TRBJ2-2; possible D gene TRBD1, 6 bases. CDR3 bases: TGTGCCAGCAGCTCGGACAGAAGGAGCACCGGGGAGCTGTTTTTT. This translates into CASSSDRRSTGELFF.